This entry is about one T cell receptor (beta chain). The sample comes from a study of T-cell memory formation after mild COVID-19. TCRdb re-called the 5' RACE reads with MiXCR, one entry per CDR3 protein. The data contain some 180,000 distinct CDR3 sequences, under 20% of them singletons. The CDR3 spans 13 residues. Trimming at V came to 6 bases and at J to 8 bases, leaving 8 bases not matched to a gene. Germline V CDR1 and CDR2: SNHLY, FYNNEI. The J gene is TRBJ2-3, the V gene TRBV2; 7 bases map to TRBD2. The receptor was isolated from a man aged 18-30 years who had mild COVID-19 (a few samples of this study predate the infection). Cell type and time point are not known. Sequences were obtained from PBMCs or a T cell subset sorted from them (not recorded which). This CDR3 is CASRESREGTQYF. In DNA form, the CDR3 reads TGTGCCAGCAGAGAGAGCAGGGAGGGTACGCAGTATTTT.